The 4 T cell receptor beta chains below all came from one sample that was sequenced in a study of T cells after yellow fever vaccination. TCRdb processed the 5' RACE reads anew with MiXCR; each CDR3 protein has one entry. The sample has about 63,000 distinct CDR3 sequences; 6.5% to 9% are singletons. The sample consisted of CD8+ T cells sorted from PBMCs, taken 15 days after the yellow fever booster vaccination. The receptors derive from a young man who received the YFV17D yellow fever vaccine.

Details on this clonotype: With a much larger clone just one base away, this may be a read error. The rearrangement joins TRBV2 to TRBJ2-1; D ambiguous. The CDR3 extends over 15 amino acids. Germline CDR1 SNHLY, CDR2 FYNNEI. Trimming stripped 6 bases from V and 7 bases from J, with 19 bases between. The CDR3 sequence is CASRGPEGIQNEQFF. CDR3 DNA: TGTGCCAGCAGGGGCCCGGAAGGGATCCAGAATGAGCAGTTCTTC. The full variable domain, its missing parts supplied by reference TRBV2 and TRBJ2-1, is EPEVTQTPSHQVTQMGQEVILRCVPISNHLYFYWYRQILGQKVEFLVSFYNNEISEKSEIFDDQFSVERPDGSNFTLKIRSTKLEDSAMYFCASRGPEGIQNEQFFGPGTRLTVL.

This clonotype was seen many times. The chain is built from TRBV5-4 and TRBJ2-1, with a weak D call TRBD2 (6 bases). Germline CDR1 is SGHNT and CDR2 is YYREEE (reference sequence). The length of the CDR3 is 15 residues. V gave up 2 bases and J gave up 3 bases, with 12 bases separating them. CDR3 protein: CASSFGGGFYNEQFF. The CDR3 region has the DNA TGTGCCAGCAGCTTCGGGGGTGGATTCTACAATGAGCAGTTCTTC.

This clonotype was seen ten or more times. V and J are TRBV3-1 and TRBJ2-1; 10 bases are a match to TRBD2. Germline assignment: CDR1 LGHDT and CDR2 YNNKEL (reference sequence). The V and J ends lost 7 bases and 2 bases, in that order; junction bases with no gene match: 2. CDR3 length: 14 amino acids. CDR3 residues: CASKAGGPYNEQFF. CDR3 DNA: TGTGCCAGCAAAGCGGGAGGGCCCTACAATGAGCAGTTCTTC.

This clonotype has more than one count but fewer than ten. The rearrangement joins TRBV15 to TRBJ2-6; D is ambiguous. The CDR3 is made up of 17 amino acids. CDR1 is LNHNV and CDR2 is YYDKDF in the germline V gene (reference sequence). The V gene lost 1 base and the J gene lost 0 bases, with 10 bases spanning the gap. The CDR3 spells CATSRGVDGSGANVLTF. The CDR3 coding sequence is TGTGCCACCAGCAGAGGAGTTGACGGCTCTGGGGCCAACGTCCTGACTTTC.